One sample yielded the 18 T cell receptor beta chains listed below, sequenced in a study of graft-versus-host responses after intestinal transplantation. Produced via immunoSEQ multiplex PCR; TCRdb's table is partial and in-frame only. Seen here are 80,000 to 100,000 clones, roughly 92% observed once, and the top ten hold about 0.062%. Their recognized antigens are unknown. This specimen was unstimulated CD8+ T cells sorted from spleen or lymph node cells, taken before transplant. The receptors derive from a human donor who was the organ donor for an intestinal transplant.

The chain links TRBV25-1 to TRBJ2-3; TRBD2 is a possible D gene (5 bases). With 3 bases removed from V and 4 bases from J, the gap between germline ends came to 20 bases. The CDR3 has 17 amino acids. The germline V gene has CDR1 MGHDK and CDR2 SYGVNS. As DNA, the CDR3 is TGTGCCAGCAGTGACCCATGGCGGGCGGACTGGTCAGATACGCAGTATTTT. Protein: CASSDPWRADWSDTQYF.

This clone was picked up one time. Other DNA sequences in the sample encode the same CDR3. The chain joins TRBV2 to TRBJ2-5; the match to TRBD1 covers 9 bases. V shed 3 bases, J shed 5 bases, and the junction held 10 bases outside the gene matches. The germline V gene encodes CDR1 SNHLY and CDR2 FYNNEI. This CDR3 has 16 amino acids. CDR3: CASSDRTGANQETQYF. DNA of the CDR3: TGTGCCAGCAGTGACCGGACAGGGGCCAATCAGGAGACCCAGTACTTC.

This chain uses TRBV25-1 with TRBJ2-5; 7 nucleotides agree with TRBD1. CDR1 and CDR2 from the germline V gene are MGHDK and SYGVNS. The CDR3 spans 15 residues. V gave up 3 bases and J gave up 0 bases; unmatched junction bases: 4. The CDR3 region is CASSDTGADQETQYF. The CDR3 DNA sequence: TGTGCCAGCAGTGATACAGGGGCCGACCAAGAGACCCAGTACTTC.

This sequence joins TRBV6-1 and TRBJ1-1, with D maybe TRBD1 (6 bases). Germline CDR1 MNHNS, CDR2 SASEGT. The CDR3 totals 14 residues. The V gene lost 6 bases and the J gene lost 4 bases, with 15 bases spanning the gap. The CDR3 bases are TGTGCCAGCAGCAGGCAGGGGCGGCCCACTGAAGCTTTCTTT. This translates into CASSRQGRPTEAFF.

V usage is TRBV9 and J usage is TRBJ1-2; 8 bases are a match to TRBD1. The germline gives CDR1 SGDLS, CDR2 YYNGEE. There are 12 residues in the CDR3. Trimming at V came to 4 bases and at J to 8 bases, leaving 4 bases not matched to a gene. The chain's CDR3 is CASSLTGEGYTF. In nucleotides, the CDR3 is TGTGCCAGCAGCCTGACAGGGGAGGGCTACACCTTC.

The chain combines TRBV10-3 with TRBJ2-1; 8 bases line up with TRBD2. This CDR3 comprises 16 residues. In germline, CDR1 is ENHRY, CDR2 SYGVKD. J gave up 7 bases and V 0 bases, and 8 bases lay outside the gene matches. The CDR3: CAISESKTSVGNEQFF. CDR3 coding DNA: TGTGCCATCAGTGAGTCAAAGACTAGCGTAGGGAATGAGCAGTTCTTC.

The gene calls are TRBV27 and TRBJ2-5, with D possibly matching TRBD2 (5 bases). The length of the CDR3 is 14 residues. V lost 1 base to trimming and J lost 3 bases, with 9 bases between them. Germline V gene data show CDR1 as MNHEY and CDR2 as SMNVEV (reference sequence). The CDR3: CASSLFVGEETQYF. CDR3 DNA: TGTGCCAGCAGTTTATTTGTGGGAGAAGAGACCCAGTACTTC.

This chain connects TRBV27 to TRBJ1-2, with D perhaps matching TRBD1 (5 bases). The germline CDR1 and CDR2 sequences are MNHEY and SMNVEV (reference sequence). Between the trimmed V and J ends, which lost 10 bases and 4 bases, there was a span of 10 bases. The CDR3 sequence is 11 residues long. CDR3 DNA sequence: TGTGCCACCTGGGACTTCTATGGCTACACCTTC. Protein: CATWDFYGYTF.

Here the CDR3 DNA reads TGTGCCAGCAGCTTAGTGTACGGGGGTTCTGGCTACACCTTC. The encoded protein is CASSLVYGGSGYTF. The V gene is TRBV7-9, the J gene TRBJ1-2, with D maybe TRBD1 (5 bases). Trimming removed 1 base from V and 7 bases from J, with 13 bases in between. This CDR3 has 14 amino acids. Germline V lookup: CDR1 SEHNR, CDR2 FQNEAQ (reference sequence). Variable domain in full (rest from reference TRBV7-9 and TRBJ1-2): DTGVSQNPRHKITKRGQNVTFRCDPISEHNRLYWYRQTLGQGPEFLTYFQNEAQLEKSRLLSDRFSAERPKGSFSTLEIQRTEQGDSAMYLCASSLVYGGSGYTFGSGTRLTVV.

This chain connects TRBV4-1 to TRBJ1-5; D is unresolved. V was clipped by 2 bases and J by 7 bases, with 9 bases between them. The CDR3 contains 13 residues. Looked up from germline, CDR1 is MGHRA and CDR2 is YSYEKL. In DNA form, the CDR3 reads TGCGCCAGCAGCCAACTTGACTGGCAGCCCCAGCATTTT. Residues: CASSQLDWQPQHF.

The J gene is TRBJ2-5, the V gene TRBV7-3; 9 positions agree with TRBD1. The tail of the sequence fits TRBJ2-7 better, so the J call may be wrong. This CDR3 is built from 13 residues. Germline-derived CDR1 and CDR2 are SGHTA and FQGTGA. The CDR3 bases are TGTGCCAGCAGCCCGGGACAGGGCTACGAGCAGTACTTC. Its translation is CASSPGQGYEQYF.

The chain's CDR3 is CASSWISGTGAPDTEAFF. For the CDR3, the DNA is TGTGCCAGCAGCTGGATATCCGGGACAGGAGCCCCTGACACTGAAGCTTTCTTT. This sequence joins TRBV5-6 and TRBJ1-1; 8 bases are shared with TRBD1. V lost 3 bases to trimming and J lost 3 bases; unmatched junction nucleotides: 16. Looked up from germline, CDR1 is SGHDT and CDR2 is YYEEEE. The CDR3 contains 18 residues.

This chain links TRBV19 with TRBJ1-1; D gene ambiguous. The CDR3 totals 14 residues. Trimming stripped 8 bases from V and 5 bases from J, with 18 bases between. The germline CDR1 and CDR2 sequences are LNHDA and SQIVND (reference sequence). The CDR3 spells CASRSPAGQTEAFF. In nucleotides, the CDR3 is TGTGCCAGTCGATCCCCCGCGGGCCAGACTGAAGCTTTCTTT.

This clone has a single count. The rearrangement uses TRBV7-9 and TRBJ2-3, with D perhaps matching TRBD2 (5 bases). Germline V gene sequence: CDR1 SEHNR, CDR2 FQNEAQ (reference sequence). Trimming left V 3 bases short and J 0 bases short, with 10 bases between. The CDR3 has 15 residues. The CDR3 loop reads CASSLSGKSTDTQYF. CDR3 DNA sequence: TGTGCCAGCAGCTTGAGCGGCAAGAGCACAGATACGCAGTATTTT.

This rearrangement joins TRBV13 to TRBJ2-1; no clear D gene. The germline V gene encodes CDR1 PRHDT and CDR2 FYEKMQ (reference sequence). The CDR3 sequence is 15 residues long. The ends were cut back, 5 bases at V and 0 bases at J, with 11 bases in the middle. The CDR3 loop is CASSPSRSSYNEQFF. The DNA for the CDR3 is TGTGCCAGCAGCCCCAGTCGGAGCTCCTACAATGAGCAGTTCTTC.

This chain links TRBV27 with TRBJ2-1; D may be TRBD2 (6 bases). The CDR3 runs 13 residues. V was pared by 5 bases and J by 10 bases, with 15 bases between. Germline-derived CDR1 and CDR2 are MNHEY and SMNVEV (reference sequence). The CDR3 DNA reads as TGTGCCAGCAGTCTAGGGACGAGCGGGGAGCAGTTCTTC. Translation gives CASSLGTSGEQFF.

The CDR3 spells CASSLWVSLWHQPQHF. Here the CDR3 DNA reads TGTGCCAGCAGTTTATGGGTATCCCTCTGGCATCAGCCCCAGCATTTT. The chain uses TRBV28 and TRBJ1-5; D gene ambiguous. V was cut by 0 bases and J by 5 bases, with 14 bases left in between. Germline V gene lookup returns CDR1 MDHEN and CDR2 SYDVKM. CDR3 length equals 16 residues.

This clone was seen once. The gene calls are TRBV28 and TRBJ1-1; D is unclear. This CDR3 contains 13 residues. The germline V and J ends were trimmed by 3 bases and 6 bases, with 11 bases remaining between them. Germline V lookup: CDR1 MDHEN, CDR2 SYDVKM. The CDR3 loop is CASSFQEEAEAFF. The CDR3 DNA reads TGTGCCAGCAGTTTCCAGGAGGAGGCTGAAGCTTTCTTT.